This T cell receptor (beta chain) was obtained from a study of T-cell reconstitution after alpha-beta-depleted transplantation in children. The CDR3 runs 16 residues. V was trimmed by 5 bases and J by 4 bases, leaving 21 bases between them. Germline V gives CDR1 SGHRS, CDR2 YFSETQ. Unique molecular identifiers tagged the TCRbeta library. TCRdb itself ran the PCR reads through MiXCR, one entry per CDR3 protein. The table has about 610,000 distinct CDR3 sequences, about 11% seen once. This receptor was identified in a human donor who donated a stem cell graft to a child with acute myeloid leukemia. Sequences were derived from PBMCs from the stem cell graft donor, sampled from the stem cell graft. V is TRBV5-1 and J is TRBJ1-1; D remains ambiguous. The chain's CDR3 is CASRPGSEMRATEAFF. In DNA form, the CDR3 reads TGCGCCAGCAGACCCGGATCGGAAATGCGGGCCACTGAAGCTTTCTTT.